This entry lists 12 T cell receptor beta chains sequenced from one sample in a study of cytomegalovirus exposure and HLA in healthy donors. The PCR used 60 Vbeta and 13 Jbeta primers. The table came from immunoSEQ multiplex PCR; TCRdb's copy has only in-frame clones and leaves some out. The repertoire holds about 150,000 clones, with 85% as singletons. Sequences were obtained from PBMCs. These receptors all come from a boy between 2 and 15 years old in good health and CMV-seronegative.

V usage is TRBV10-1 and J usage is TRBJ1-4, with D tentatively TRBD1 (5 bases). V was cut by 4 bases and J by 0 bases, with 15 bases left in between. Germline CDR1 and CDR2: WNHNN and SYGVQD (reference sequence). The CDR3 is 17 amino acids. DNA of the CDR3: TGCGCCAGCAGTGGCGACAGAATCTATACAACTAATGAAAAACTGTTTTTT. Its protein is CASSGDRIYTTNEKLFF.

This clone occurred once. The chain recombines TRBV7-9 with TRBJ2-2; no clear D gene. Per the germline V gene, CDR1 is SEHNR and CDR2 is FQNEAQ (reference sequence). The ends were cut back, 4 bases at V and 6 bases at J, with 12 bases in the middle. The CDR3 covers 14 residues. CDR3 region: CASSYQRRPGELFF. Here the CDR3 DNA reads TGTGCCAGCAGCTACCAAAGGCGGCCCGGGGAGCTGTTTTTT. The variable domain in full, with the rest retrieved from reference TRBV7-9 and TRBJ2-2, is DTGVSQNPRHKITKRGQNVTFRCDPISEHNRLYWYRQTLGQGPEFLTYFQNEAQLEKSRLLSDRFSAERPKGSFSTLEIQRTEQGDSAMYLCASSYQRRPGELFFGEGSRLTVL.

The chain recombines TRBV5-1 with TRBJ2-3; 8 positions agree with TRBD1. Trimming cost V 5 bases and J 5 bases; bases outside gene matches: 7. The CDR3 sequence is 14 residues long. Germline CDR1 reads SGHRS; CDR2 reads YFSETQ. In nucleotides, the CDR3 is TGCGCCAGCAGTATCAGGGGGCAGGAAGATACGCAGTATTTT. It translates to CASSIRGQEDTQYF. The entire variable domain, with the rest obtained from reference TRBV5-1 and TRBJ2-3, is as follows: KAGVTQTPRYLIKTRGQQVTLSCSPISGHRSVSWYQQTPGQGLQFLFEYFSETQRNKGNFPGRFSGRQFSNSRSEMNVSTLELGDSALYLCASSIRGQEDTQYFGPGTRLTVL.

This chain joins TRBV6-1 and TRBJ2-4; 9 positions match TRBD2. V was clipped by 7 bases and J by 10 bases; unmatched bases: 14. The CDR3 has 15 residues. Germline V gives CDR1 MNHNS, CDR2 SASEGT. CDR3 sequence: CASTSTISGSWIQYF. CDR3 bases: TGTGCCAGCACCTCAACCATTAGCGGGAGTTGGATTCAGTACTTC.

The chain carries TRBV6-5 and TRBJ2-2; D is undetermined. This CDR3 is built from 14 residues. V was clipped by 2 bases and J by 6 bases, with 10 bases between them. CDR1 and CDR2 (germline): MNHEY, SVGAGI. For the CDR3, the DNA is TGTGCCAGCAGTTACGGGCCTCCACCCGGGGAGCTGTTTTTT. It codes for CASSYGPPPGELFF.

The rearrangement links TRBV5-4 to TRBJ2-3; 10 bases align to TRBD2. The CDR3 has 15 amino acids. V shed 1 base and J 5 bases; nucleotides not matched to a gene: 4. Germline CDR1 SGHNT, CDR2 YYREEE (reference sequence). The CDR3 bases are TGTGCCAGCAGCTTGTTGGCTAGCGGGGGAGATACGCAGTATTTT. Encoded protein: CASSLLASGGDTQYF.

With regard to this clone: Within the sample, other DNA sequences also encode this same CDR3. The J gene is TRBJ2-2, the V gene TRBV11-2; D possibly corresponds to TRBD2 (5 bases). V lost 3 bases to trimming and J lost 4 bases, with 9 bases between them. Germline CDR1 reads SGHAT; CDR2 reads FQNNGV. The length of the CDR3 is 14 residues. CDR3 nucleotide sequence: TGTGCCAGCAGCTTGGACTTACCCACCGGGGAGCTGTTTTTT. Protein sequence: CASSLDLPTGELFF.

The chain uses TRBV11-3 and TRBJ2-1; weak D call: TRBD1 (5 bases). This CDR3 is 13 amino acids long. CDR1 and CDR2 (germline): SGHNT, YENEEA. V was trimmed by 3 bases and J by 6 bases, leaving 9 bases between them. The CDR3 loop reads CASSLPDSNEQFF. CDR3 sequence (DNA): TGTGCCAGCAGCTTGCCCGACAGCAATGAGCAGTTCTTC.

This chain joins TRBV19 and TRBJ2-1; 10 bases map to TRBD1. Germline-derived CDR1 and CDR2 are LNHDA and SQIVND (reference sequence). CDR3 length: 15 residues. V dropped 7 bases and J dropped 0; count of bases not matched to a gene: 3. The CDR3 loop reads CASTRTGGSYNEQFF. CDR3 sequence (DNA): TGTGCCAGTACGCGGACAGGGGGCTCCTACAATGAGCAGTTCTTC. Supplemented by reference TRBV19 and TRBJ2-1, the full variable domain reads DGGITQSPKYLFRKEGQNVTLSCEQNLNHDAMYWYRQDPGQGLRLIYYSQIVNDFQKGDIAEGYSVSREKKESFPLTVTSAQKNPTAFYLCASTRTGGSYNEQFFGPGTRLTVL.

The chain combines TRBV27 with TRBJ2-1; D is ambiguous. V was clipped by 0 bases and J by 6 bases, with 15 bases between them. This CDR3 is built from 16 residues. Per germline, CDR1 MNHEY and CDR2 SMNVEV (reference sequence). The CDR3 DNA reads TGTGCCAGCAGTTTATCTCCCCTTCCTTCGGGCAATGAGCAGTTCTTC. It specifies CASSLSPLPSGNEQFF.

The CDR3 reads CASSLGGLTFTDTQYF. The CDR3 DNA follows: TGTGCCAGCAGCTTGGGAGGACTAACCTTCACAGATACGCAGTATTTT. V and J are TRBV7-9 and TRBJ2-3, with TRBD2 as a possible D gene (6 bases). Trimming removed 3 bases at V and 2 bases at J, with 15 bases between. This CDR3 region has 16 residues. Germline CDR1 SEHNR, CDR2 FQNEAQ (reference sequence). Drawing the rest from reference TRBV7-9 and TRBJ2-3, the complete variable domain is DTGVSQNPRHKITKRGQNVTFRCDPISEHNRLYWYRQTLGQGPEFLTYFQNEAQLEKSRLLSDRFSAERPKGSFSTLEIQRTEQGDSAMYLCASSLGGLTFTDTQYFGPGTRLTVL.

The V call is TRBV30, the J call TRBJ2-2, with 11 positions matching TRBD2. Trimming took 6 bases from V and 6 from J; bases not matched to a gene: 9. The CDR3 runs to 15 residues. Germline V gene lookup returns CDR1 GTSNPN and CDR2 SVGIG (reference sequence). The CDR3 here is CACVTSGTLAGELFF. The CDR3 DNA follows: TGTGCCTGTGTGACTAGCGGGACTTTGGCCGGGGAGCTGTTTTTT.